This T cell receptor beta chain stems from a study of human T cells and chemical hapten exposure. Time point here: patch test 1, 2 weeks after DPC sensitization. Treatment given: therapeutic diphenylcyclopropenone sensitization with weekly scalp DPC. Someone pulled total RNA out of unfractionated whole blood. TCRdb analysed the RACE reads with MiXCR anew, one entry per CDR3 protein. The sample shows about 34,000 distinct CDR3 sequences, roughly 6.4% of them seen only once. The junction had 7 bases not matched to a gene; V was cut back by 4 bases and J by 6 bases. Germline lookup yields CDR1 LGHDT and CDR2 YNNKEL (reference sequence). The CDR3 is made up of 14 amino acids.

The sequencing used whole blood, collected in connection with sensitization to the hapten diphenylcyclopropenone (DPC). The chain combines TRBV3-1 with TRBJ2-5, with 8 bases that match TRBD2. The TCR was taken from a woman between 25 and 40 years old with alopecia areata. Some clones in this sample may be carry-over from other donors' samples. Here the CDR3 reads CASSLSGGSQTQYF. The CDR3 DNA sequence: TGTGCCAGCAGCCTAAGCGGGGGTTCGCAGACCCAGTACTTC.